The rows below give T cell receptor beta chains drawn from one sample of a study of T cell responses to AZD1222 COVID-19 vaccine. Method: immunoSEQ multiplex PCR; TCRdb's copy keeps in-frame clones and lacks some. The table lists about 120,000 clones, roughly nine tenths of them singletons. The sample here was peripheral blood, taken on day 0 of AZD1222 vaccination. The receptors shown here come from an adult in good health. Both conserved end residues are part of each CDR3. The order of the fields is clone size, J gene, V gene, D gene, CDR3 protein, CDR3 DNA. A D gene is named only where the DNA matches it firmly. Clone size is stated in some rows and not others, as once, few, many or a class when expanded.

size: .
J: TRBJ1-5
V: TRBV7-9
D: .
CDR3: CASSLQPGAPQHF
DNA: TGTGCCAGCAGCTTACAGCCAGGGGCCCCCCAGCATTTT

size: .
J: TRBJ1-3
V: TRBV18
D: .
CDR3: CASSPPSVPSGNTIYF
DNA: TGTGCCAGCTCACCACCGTCAGTGCCCTCTGGAAACACCATATATTTT

size: .
J: TRBJ1-6
V: TRBV5-1
D: .
CDR3: CASSLAWGFDSPLHF
DNA: TGCGCCAGCAGCTTGGCCTGGGGCTTCGATTCACCCCTCCACTTT

size: once
J: TRBJ1-1
V: TRBV10-3
D: .
CDR3: CAISERGVEAFF
DNA: TGTGCCATCAGTGAAAGAGGGGTTGAAGCTTTCTTT

size: .
J: TRBJ2-1
V: TRBV4-3
D: TRBD2
CDR3: CASSQDTSAGSYNEQFF
DNA: TGCGCCAGCAGCCAGGATACTAGCGCGGGCTCCTACAATGAGCAGTTCTTC

size: .
J: TRBJ1-1
V: TRBV12-5
D: .
CDR3: CASGLLWGAGTEAFF
DNA: TGTGCTAGTGGTTTGCTATGGGGAGCTGGCACTGAAGCTTTCTTT

size: .
J: TRBJ1-1
V: TRBV18
D: TRBD1
CDR3: CASSPIGTGGTEAFF
DNA: TGTGCCAGCTCACCGATAGGGACAGGGGGCACTGAAGCTTTCTTT

size: few
J: TRBJ1-5
V: TRBV20-1
D: .
CDR3: CSASVGGLWNQPQHF
DNA: TGCAGTGCTAGTGTGGGGGGATTATGGAATCAGCCCCAGCATTTT

size: .
J: TRBJ1-3
V: TRBV6-2/TRBV6-3
D: .
CDR3: CASSAIQVYSGNTIYF
DNA: TGTGCCAGCAGCGCCATACAGGTTTACTCTGGAAACACCATATATTTT

size: .
J: TRBJ1-2
V: TRBV6-5
D: .
CDR3: CASTQAHGANYGYTF
DNA: TGTGCCAGCACCCAAGCCCACGGAGCTAACTATGGCTACACCTTC

size: .
J: TRBJ1-2
V: TRBV6-1
D: .
CDR3: CASSEYPRNYYGYTF
DNA: TGTGCCAGCAGTGAATACCCGCGGAATTACTATGGCTACACCTTC

size: .
J: TRBJ2-3
V: TRBV12-3/TRBV12-4
D: .
CDR3: CASSSSLSDTQYF
DNA: TGTGCCAGCAGTTCGTCCCTCTCAGATACGCAGTATTTT

size: few
J: TRBJ1-2
V: TRBV4-1
D: .
CDR3: CASSQAPNYGYTF
DNA: TGCGCCAGCAGCCAAGCACCTAACTATGGCTACACCTTC

size: once
J: TRBJ2-1
V: TRBV4-1
D: .
CDR3: CASSQDRRPPDNEQFF
DNA: TGCGCCAGCAGCCAAGATCGAAGGCCCCCCGACAATGAGCAGTTCTTC

size: .
J: TRBJ1-1
V: TRBV6-5
D: .
CDR3: CASSYLGGATEAFF
DNA: TGTGCCAGCAGTTACCTGGGGGGCGCGACTGAAGCTTTCTTT